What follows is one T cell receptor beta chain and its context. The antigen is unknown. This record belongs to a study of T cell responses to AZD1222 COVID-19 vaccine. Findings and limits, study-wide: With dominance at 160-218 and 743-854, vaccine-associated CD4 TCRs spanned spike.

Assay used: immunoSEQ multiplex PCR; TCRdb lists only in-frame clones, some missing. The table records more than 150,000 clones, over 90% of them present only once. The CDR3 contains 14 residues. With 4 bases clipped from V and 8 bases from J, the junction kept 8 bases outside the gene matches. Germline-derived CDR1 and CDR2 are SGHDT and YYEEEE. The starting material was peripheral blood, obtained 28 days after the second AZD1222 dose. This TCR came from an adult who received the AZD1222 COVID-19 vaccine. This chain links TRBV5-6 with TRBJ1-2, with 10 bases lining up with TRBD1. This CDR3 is CASSGTGTGVGYTF. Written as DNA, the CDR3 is TGTGCCAGCAGCGGTACCGGGACAGGGGTCGGCTACACCTTC.